This T cell receptor (beta chain) was sequenced in a study of CD8 T cells in ankylosing spondylitis. Ten or more counts support this clonotype. The antigen is unknown. CDR1 SEHNR and CDR2 FQNEAQ come from the germline V gene (reference sequence). This CDR3 spans 14 amino acids. V lost 5 bases and J 4 bases, leaving 12 bases between the germline ends. Whole-study results and caveats: In ankylosing spondylitis patients, matched synovial fluid reportedly showed significant enrichment of disease-linked clones. Past research had described some motif variants in reactive arthritis synovial fluid and blood.

Quantitative 5'-RACE was performed with molecular barcodes, and it yielded the TCR beta libraries. MiXCR was run by TCRdb on the 5' RACE reads, yielding one entry per CDR3 protein. The sample lists some 240,000 distinct CDR3 sequences; 20% to 30% were seen once. The rearrangement joins TRBV7-9 to TRBJ1-3; D perhaps matches TRBD1 (6 bases). Sequenced material: blood, either unsorted or a sorted T cell fraction (not recorded which). The source is a male donor with ankylosing spondylitis or in good health (not recorded which). The CDR3 loop is CASSPPGAGNTIYF. The CDR3 region has the DNA TGTGCCAGCAGCCCCCCGGGGGCCGGAAACACCATATATTTT.